The sequence of this T cell receptor (beta chain) was determined in a study of blood T cell repertoires in COVID-19. Looking at the study overall: There were acute and convalescent COVID-19 samples, and they came from the United States, Italy and Spain.

This CDR3 comprises 18 residues. The V gene's germline CDR1 is SGHNT and CDR2 YYREEE (reference sequence). Trimming at V came to 4 bases and at J to 5 bases, leaving 9 bases not matched to a gene. Libraries were prepared by immunoSEQ multiplex PCR; TCRdb keeps only in-frame clonotypes and omits some of them. The data contain approximately 130,000 clones, about four fifths of them seen just once; the ten biggest clones take up roughly 13%. This clonotype was sampled from a human donor in a cohort sampled during active COVID-19. The specimen was peripheral blood. This chain joins TRBV5-4 and TRBJ2-2, with 15 bases identical to TRBD2. CDR3 amino acids: CASSIGLAGGPGTGELFF. The CDR3 coding sequence is TGTGCCAGCAGCATAGGACTAGCGGGGGGGCCGGGGACCGGGGAGCTGTTTTTT.